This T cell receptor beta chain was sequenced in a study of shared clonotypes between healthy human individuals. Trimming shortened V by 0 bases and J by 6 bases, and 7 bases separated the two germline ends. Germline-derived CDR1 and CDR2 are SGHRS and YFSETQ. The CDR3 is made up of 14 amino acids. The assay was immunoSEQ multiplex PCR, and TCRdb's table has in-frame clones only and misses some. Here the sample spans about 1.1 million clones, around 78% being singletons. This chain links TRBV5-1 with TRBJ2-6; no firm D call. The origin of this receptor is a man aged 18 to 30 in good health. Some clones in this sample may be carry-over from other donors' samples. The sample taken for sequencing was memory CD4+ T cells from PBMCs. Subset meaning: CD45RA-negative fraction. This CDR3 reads CASSLDAVANVLTF. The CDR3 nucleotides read TGCGCCAGCAGCTTGGATGCCGTGGCCAACGTCCTGACTTTC.